The 32 T cell receptor beta chains below were found in one sample sequenced in a study of PD-1 blockade in classical Hodgkin lymphoma. Every patient experienced relapse after autologous stem cell transplantation, and brentuximab vedotin exposure varied. The repertoire was sequenced with immunoSEQ multiplex PCR; TCRdb's copy has only in-frame clones and lacks some. The sample carries 40,000 or so clones, approximately 80% recorded once. The sample was peripheral blood mononuclear cells (PBMCs), taken at baseline. Source of these receptors: a human donor with classical Hodgkin lymphoma.

V and J are TRBV10-3 and TRBJ2-7; the match to TRBD2 covers 7 bases. CDR3 length: 14 amino acids. Losses at the gene ends were 7 bases for V and 3 bases for J; bases not matched to a gene: 9. In germline, CDR1 is ENHRY, CDR2 SYGVKD. The DNA of the CDR3 is TGTGCCATCAAGGCGGGAGTAATGAGCTACGAGCAGTACTTC. It codes for CAIKAGVMSYEQYF.

J is TRBJ2-5 and V is TRBV7-9; D unclear. Trimming took 6 bases from V and 4 from J, leaving 3 bases between them. There are 10 residues in the CDR3. Germline CDR1 and CDR2: SEHNR and FQNEAQ (reference sequence). This chain's CDR3 is CASRGETQYF. The DNA of the CDR3 is TGTGCCAGCAGGGGAGAGACCCAGTACTTC.

Ten or more counts support this clone. The V call is TRBV11-3, the J call TRBJ2-7; 9 bases align to TRBD1. The junction had 2 bases not matched to a gene; V was cut back by 1 base and J by 4 bases. The CDR3 extends over 14 amino acids. Germline CDR1 reads SGHNT; CDR2 reads YENEEA. CDR3 coding DNA: TGTGCCAGCAGCTTAGTTGGACAGGGGTACGAGCAGTACTTC. It specifies CASSLVGQGYEQYF.

Points on this clone: A junction end diverges from the germline sequence, so it may reflect a read error. This sequence joins TRBV4-1 and TRBJ2-3; D might be TRBD2 (5 bases). CDR3 size: 15 residues. The germline gives CDR1 MGHRA, CDR2 YSYEKL. The CDR3 here is CASSQGWRASDTQYF. The CDR3 DNA follows: TGCGCCAGCAGTCAAGGGTGGCGGGCTAGCGATACGCAGTATTTT.

The rearrangement uses TRBV9 and TRBJ1-2; 7 bases are shared with TRBD1. V dropped 3 bases and J dropped 10; count of bases not matched to a gene: 12. Germline CDR1 reads SGDLS; CDR2 reads YYNGEE. The CDR3 sequence is 14 residues long. This chain's CDR3 is CASSAYGTEINYTF. The CDR3, as DNA: TGTGCCAGCAGCGCCTACGGGACAGAGATCAACTACACCTTC.

The chain has TRBV28 and TRBJ2-5; D not certain. Germline V gene lookup returns CDR1 MDHEN and CDR2 SYDVKM. Trimming cost V 2 bases and J 5 bases, with 15 bases left between them. The CDR3 is made up of 15 amino acids. In nucleotides, the CDR3 is TGTGCCAGCAGTTTAGGGCGTGACCTAGAGGAGACCCAGTACTTC. Protein product: CASSLGRDLEETQYF.

The chain employs TRBV27 and TRBJ2-7, with D hard to call. Germline CDR1 MNHEY, CDR2 SMNVEV (reference sequence). This CDR3 has 14 amino acids. Trimming cost V 3 bases and J 6 bases, with 15 bases left between them. The CDR3 protein is CASSFLGPPVEQYF. The CDR3 region has the DNA TGTGCCAGCAGTTTCCTAGGTCCTCCGGTCGAGCAGTACTTC.

This clone has just one count. The chain is built from TRBV7-9 and TRBJ2-2, with 7 bases aligning to TRBD2. V gave up 4 bases and J gave up 5 bases; unmatched junction bases: 7. CDR1 SEHNR and CDR2 FQNEAQ come from the germline V gene (reference sequence). This CDR3 comprises 15 residues. The chain's CDR3 is CASSSAGERTGELFF. The CDR3 coding sequence is TGTGCCAGCAGCTCGGCGGGAGAGCGGACCGGGGAGCTGTTTTTT.

There are a few counts of this clone. The same CDR3 can be traced to other DNA sequences in this sample. The V and J genes are TRBV4-3 and TRBJ2-6, with 7 nucleotides matching TRBD2. There are 16 residues in the CDR3. In germline, CDR1 is LGHNA, CDR2 YSLEER. After removal of 0 bases from V and 2 bases from J, the junction contained 1 base not matched to a gene. The DNA for the CDR3 is TGCGCCAGCAGCCAAGATCGGGGGGCTGGGGCCAACGTCCTGACTTTC. Translated, it gives CASSQDRGAGANVLTF.

The chain is built from TRBV14 and TRBJ1-4, with no clear D. Germline lookup yields CDR1 SGHDN and CDR2 FVKESK. The V end was cut by 0 bases, the J end by 3 bases, with 14 bases between. CDR3 length: 17 residues. The CDR3 region is CASSQDEGSYSNEKLFF. For the CDR3, the DNA is TGTGCCAGCAGCCAAGATGAAGGGTCTTACTCTAATGAAAAACTGTTTTTT.

The chain joins TRBV2 to TRBJ1-1, with a weak D call TRBD1 (5 bases). The germline V gene has CDR1 SNHLY and CDR2 FYNNEI. V was pared by 5 bases and J by 1 base, with 8 bases between. The CDR3 extends over 13 amino acids. The chain's CDR3 is CASSRQGNTEAFF. For the CDR3, the DNA is TGTGCCAGCAGTCGTCAGGGGAACACTGAAGCTTTCTTT.

The table lists this clone with a few counts. The J gene is TRBJ2-1, the V gene TRBV27; 9 nucleotides line up with TRBD1. CDR3 length: 15 residues. Germline V gene lookup returns CDR1 MNHEY and CDR2 SMNVEV (reference sequence). V shed 5 bases, J shed 5 bases, and the junction held 7 bases outside the gene matches. The CDR3 region has the DNA TGTGCCAGCAGTCCAGGGACAGGGTATAACAATGAGCAGTTCTTC. Translation: CASSPGTGYNNEQFF.

The chain has TRBV7-2 and TRBJ2-3, with D possibly being TRBD1 (6 bases). V dropped 5 bases and J dropped 5 bases, with 11 bases sitting between them. This CDR3 has 13 amino acids. Germline V gene lookup returns CDR1 SGHTA and CDR2 FQGNSA. DNA for the CDR3: TGTGCCAGCAGCCTCTTAGGGGGAGATACGCAGTATTTT. As protein: CASSLLGGDTQYF.

This clone was seen just once. The chain combines TRBV9 with TRBJ2-5, with 10 bases matching TRBD1. Losses at the gene ends were 2 bases for V and 4 bases for J; bases not matched to a gene: 8. The germline V gene encodes CDR1 SGDLS and CDR2 YYNGEE. There are 16 residues in the CDR3. The CDR3, as DNA: TGTGCCAGCAGCGTGGGGACAGGGGCGAGGGCAGAGACCCAGTACTTC. It codes for CASSVGTGARAETQYF.

This clone came up a few times. The rearrangement joins TRBV7-9 to TRBJ1-4; D not certain. The CDR3 extends over 17 amino acids. V shed 5 bases and J shed 0 bases, with 16 bases lying between them. CDR1 SEHNR and CDR2 FQNEAQ come from the germline V gene (reference sequence). The CDR3 DNA sequence: TGTGCCAGCAGCCTAGGTCAAGGACGTGCAACTAATGAAAAACTGTTTTTT. Translation gives CASSLGQGRATNEKLFF.

This clone was counted only a few times. V gene TRBV6-1 combines with J gene TRBJ2-3, with TRBD2 matching over 13 bases. The CDR3 is 15 amino acids. The germline CDR1 and CDR2 sequences are MNHNS and SASEGT. The trim removed 4 bases at V and 3 bases at J, leaving 1 base unmatched. This CDR3 is CASSVLAGGTDTQYF. The CDR3 coding sequence is TGTGCCAGCAGTGTACTAGCGGGAGGGACAGATACGCAGTATTTT.

The V call is TRBV19, the J call TRBJ1-5, with D possibly matching TRBD1 (6 bases). Trimming removed 5 bases from V and 6 bases from J, with 14 bases in between. CDR3 length equals 14 residues. CDR1 and CDR2 (germline): LNHDA, SQIVND (reference sequence). The CDR3 bases are TGTGCCAGTAGTCCTCAGGGGATGGGTCAGCCCCAGCATTTT. The encoded protein is CASSPQGMGQPQHF. Based on the CDR3 plus reference TRBV19 and TRBJ1-5, the full variable domain is DGGITQSPKYLFRKEGQNVTLSCEQNLNHDAMYWYRQDPGQGLRLIYYSQIVNDFQKGDIAEGYSVSREKKESFPLTVTSAQKNPTAFYLCASSPQGMGQPQHFGDGTRLSIL.

CDR3 amino acids: CASSLTGGPDTQYF. The DNA for the CDR3 is TGTGCCAGCAGCTTAACGGGGGGCCCAGATACGCAGTATTTT. The V gene is TRBV7-2, the J gene TRBJ2-3; weak D call: TRBD2 (7 bases). The CDR3 has 14 amino acids. V was cut by 2 bases and J by 4 bases, with 10 bases left in between. In germline, CDR1 is SGHTA, CDR2 FQGNSA.

The CDR3 sequence is CASYEAGRRETQYF. CDR3 bases: TGTGCCTCGTATGAGGCGGGGCGGCGGGAGACCCAGTACTTC. The J gene is TRBJ2-5, the V gene TRBV28; weak D call: TRBD2 (6 bases). The germline V gene has CDR1 MDHEN and CDR2 SYDVKM. Deletions cut 11 bases from V and 5 bases from J, with 21 bases between. This CDR3 has 14 residues. The whole variable domain, remainder taken from reference TRBV28 and TRBJ2-5, is DVKVTQSSRYLVKRTGEKVFLECVQDMDHENMFWYRQDPGLGLRLIYFSYDVKMKEKGDIPEGYSVSREKKERFSLILESASTNQTSMYLCASYEAGRRETQYFGPGTRLLVL.

This chain links TRBV28 with TRBJ1-5; 7 bases align to TRBD1. CDR1 and CDR2 (germline): MDHEN, SYDVKM. The CDR3 length is 14 residues. V lost 5 bases to trimming and J lost 9 bases; unmatched junction nucleotides: 10. CDR3 nucleotide sequence: TGTGCCAGCAGTCCGCAGGGGGGGAAATTGCCCCAGCATTTT. It codes for CASSPQGGKLPQHF.

This rearrangement joins TRBV4-3 to TRBJ2-2; 8 nucleotides match TRBD2. Losses at the gene ends were 0 bases for V and 7 bases for J; bases not matched to a gene: 4. The germline V gene has CDR1 LGHNA and CDR2 YSLEER. The CDR3 sequence is 15 residues long. The chain's CDR3 is CASSQEGLGVGELFF. In DNA form, the CDR3 reads TGCGCCAGCAGCCAAGAGGGACTAGGGGTCGGGGAGCTGTTTTTT.

CDR3 protein: CASSSRSLGGYEQFF. The CDR3 nucleotides read TGTGCCAGCAGTTCCCGGTCCCTCGGGGGCTATGAGCAGTTCTTC. The rearrangement links TRBV6-5 to TRBJ2-1; D assignment may be TRBD1 or TRBD2 (6 bases each). Germline lookup yields CDR1 MNHEY and CDR2 SVGAGI. V was cut by 4 bases and J by 8 bases, with 18 bases left in between. The CDR3 consists of 15 residues.

CDR3 nucleotide sequence: TGCAGCGTTGAAGCCGCTGGGGAGGAGGGGAACAAAAACTATGGCTACACCTTC. Its translation: CSVEAAGEEGNKNYGYTF. The chain combines TRBV29-1 with TRBJ1-2; D may be TRBD1 (5 bases). This CDR3 comprises 18 residues. CDR1 SQVTM and CDR2 ANQGSEA come from the germline V gene. V lost 1 base, J lost 2 bases, and 23 bases lay in between.

J is TRBJ1-5 and V is TRBV7-9; tentative D call: TRBD1 (6 bases). The V and J ends lost 5 bases and 3 bases respectively, with 17 bases between them. This CDR3 contains 16 residues. Germline loops: CDR1 SEHNR, CDR2 FQNEAQ (reference sequence). The CDR3 spells CASSGITGIDNQPQHF. CDR3 DNA sequence: TGTGCCAGCAGCGGGATAACAGGGATAGACAATCAGCCCCAGCATTTT.

The J gene is TRBJ2-1, the V gene TRBV28; 10 nucleotides align to TRBD2. Germline CDR1 MDHEN, CDR2 SYDVKM. This CDR3 region has 16 residues. J lost 10 bases, V lost 4 bases, and 13 bases had no gene match. The CDR3 DNA reads TGTGCCAGCAGTTCACCCCGGACTAGCGGACGGGTCGAGCAGTTCTTC. Its translation: CASSSPRTSGRVEQFF.

The chain joins TRBV5-8 to TRBJ2-1, with D perhaps assigned TRBD1 or TRBD2 (5 bases each). There are 13 residues in the CDR3. Trimming took 0 bases from V and 7 from J, leaving 8 bases between them. Germline V lookup: CDR1 SGHTS, CDR2 YDEGEE. The CDR3 DNA reads as TGTGCCAGCAGCTTGGCGGGGCTTAATGAGCAGTTCTTC. The encoded protein is CASSLAGLNEQFF.

The V gene is TRBV9, the J gene TRBJ2-3; 10 bases line up with TRBD2. Germline CDR1 SGDLS, CDR2 YYNGEE. V trimming: 4 bases; J trimming: 2 bases; junction bases outside the gene matches: 4. The CDR3 has 15 residues. This CDR3 reads CASSQGLAATDTQYF. CDR3 sequence (DNA): TGTGCCAGCAGCCAAGGACTAGCGGCCACAGATACGCAGTATTTT.

The chain carries TRBV30 and TRBJ2-7; the match to TRBD1 covers 11 bases. Germline values: CDR1 GTSNPN, CDR2 SVGIG (reference sequence). V lost 7 bases, J lost 3 bases, and 5 bases stayed unmatched. This CDR3 has 13 amino acids. CDR3 in amino acids: CAFRDRGGYEQYF. As DNA, the CDR3 is TGTGCCTTTAGGGACAGGGGGGGCTACGAGCAGTACTTC.

This chain connects TRBV4-1 to TRBJ2-1; 14 bases match TRBD2. The CDR3 is 16 amino acids. Germline V CDR1 and CDR2: MGHRA, YSYEKL. J gave up 8 bases and V 4 bases, and 7 bases lay outside the gene matches. CDR3 nucleotide sequence: TGCGCCAGCAGCCGCCCAGGGACTAGCGGGAGCGATGAGCAGTTCTTC. It encodes CASSRPGTSGSDEQFF.

The chain combines TRBV19 with TRBJ1-1; TRBD1 agrees at 7 bases. With V trimmed by 6 bases and J by 7 bases, 5 bases remained unmatched. The CDR3 is 12 residues long. Per the germline V gene, CDR1 is LNHDA and CDR2 is SQIVND (reference sequence). The CDR3 is CASSLQGGEAFF. CDR3 in DNA: TGTGCCAGTAGCCTCCAGGGGGGTGAAGCTTTCTTT.

Concerning this clone: The same CDR3 can be traced to other DNA sequences in this sample. This rearrangement joins TRBV5-1 to TRBJ1-1; 7 positions agree with TRBD1. J gave up 4 bases and V 0 bases, and 3 bases lay outside the gene matches. This CDR3 region has 14 residues. Germline CDR1 is SGHRS and CDR2 is YFSETQ. The CDR3 DNA sequence: TGCGCCAGCAGCTTGGGACAGGGCGGCACTGAAGCTTTCTTT. Its protein product is CASSLGQGGTEAFF.

This clone has just one count. The CDR3 nucleotides read TGTGCCAGTAGCATGGGGGCTAGCGGGATCACCGGGGAGCTGTTTTTT. This translates into CASSMGASGITGELFF. The chain uses TRBV19 and TRBJ2-2, with 9 bases matching TRBD2. There are 16 residues in the CDR3. With V trimmed by 6 bases and J by 4 bases, 9 bases remained unmatched. Germline CDR1 LNHDA, CDR2 SQIVND (reference sequence).